This TCR beta chain was captured by sequencing in a study of blood T cell repertoires in COVID-19. The data were produced by immunoSEQ multiplex PCR, yet TCRdb's version contains in-frame clones alone and is incomplete. The profile shows 250,000 to 300,000 clones, about 91% of them singletons. Clinical histories supplied by participants themselves formed the basis of cohort assignment. This clonotype was obtained from a human donor in a cohort exposed to, infected with or recovered from COVID-19 (not recorded which). The donor label of this sample is uncertain. Material: PBMCs or T cells enriched from blood (not recorded which).

This CDR3 reads CASSPHTGTSFFHSYEQYF. The CDR3 region has the DNA TGTGCCAGCAGTCCCCACACCGGGACTAGCTTCTTTCACTCCTACGAGCAGTACTTC. This rearrangement joins TRBV27 to TRBJ2-7; 9 bases map to TRBD2. This CDR3 comprises 19 residues. In germline, CDR1 is MNHEY, CDR2 SMNVEV (reference sequence). V was clipped by 5 bases and J by 0 bases; unmatched bases: 17.